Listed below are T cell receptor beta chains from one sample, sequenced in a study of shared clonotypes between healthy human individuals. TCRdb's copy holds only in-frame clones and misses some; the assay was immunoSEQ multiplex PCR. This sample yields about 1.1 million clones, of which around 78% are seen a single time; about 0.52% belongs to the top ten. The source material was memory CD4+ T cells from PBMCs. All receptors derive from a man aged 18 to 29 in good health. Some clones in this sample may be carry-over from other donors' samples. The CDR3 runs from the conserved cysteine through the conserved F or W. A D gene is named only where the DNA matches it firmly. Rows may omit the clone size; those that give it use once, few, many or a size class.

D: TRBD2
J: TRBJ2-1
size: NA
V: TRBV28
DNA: TGTGCCAGCAGTACCCAGTACGGGGGGGACACCAGGGACAATGAGCAGTTCTTC
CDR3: CASSTQYGGDTRDNEQFF

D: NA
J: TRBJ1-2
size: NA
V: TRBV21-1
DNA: TGTGCCAGCAGCAAGGGACAGCCGAACTATGGCTACACCTTC
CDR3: CASSKGQPNYGYTF

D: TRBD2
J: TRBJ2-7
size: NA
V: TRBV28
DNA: TGTGCCAGCGGATTAGGACTAGCGGGATCGATCCACGAGCAGTACTTC
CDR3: CASGLGLAGSIHEQYF

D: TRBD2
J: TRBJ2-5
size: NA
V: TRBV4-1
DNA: TGCGCCAGCAGCCAACCAGAGGGACTAGCGGGAGAAGAGACCCAGTACTTC
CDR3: CASSQPEGLAGEETQYF

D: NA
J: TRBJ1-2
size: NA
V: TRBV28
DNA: TGTGCCAGCAGTACCCACGGACAGACACCTAACTATGGCTACACCTTC
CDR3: CASSTHGQTPNYGYTF

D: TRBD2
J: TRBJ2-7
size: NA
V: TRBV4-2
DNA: TGTGCCAGCAGCCTCGGACTAGCGGGATTCCACGAGCAGTACTTC
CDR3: CASSLGLAGFHEQYF

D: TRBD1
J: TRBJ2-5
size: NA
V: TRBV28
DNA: TGTGCCAGCAGTATACCGACAGGGCGAGGGGAGACCCAGTACTTC
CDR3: CASSIPTGRGETQYF

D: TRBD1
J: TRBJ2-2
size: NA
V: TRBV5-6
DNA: TGTGCCAGCAGCTTTGGTGGACAGGCCTTTGGCGGGGAGCTGTTTTTT
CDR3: CASSFGGQAFGGELFF

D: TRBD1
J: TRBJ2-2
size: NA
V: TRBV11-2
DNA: TGTGCCAGCAGCCCTCCGACAGGGATGAACACCGGGGAGCTGTTTTTT
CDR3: CASSPPTGMNTGELFF

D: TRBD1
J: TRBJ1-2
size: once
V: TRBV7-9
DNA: TGTGCCAGCTCCATCGGGACAGCATATGGCTACACCTTC
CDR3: CASSIGTAYGYTF

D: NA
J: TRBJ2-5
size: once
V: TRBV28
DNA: TGTGCCAGCAGTTATGATGGGGCGGCAGAGACCCAGTACTTC
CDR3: CASSYDGAAETQYF

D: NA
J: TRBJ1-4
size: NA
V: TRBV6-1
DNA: TGTGCCAGCAGTGGGCTCGGGCAAAATGAAAAACTGTTTTTT
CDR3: CASSGLGQNEKLFF

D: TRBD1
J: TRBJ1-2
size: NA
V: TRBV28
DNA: TGTGCCAGCAGGGAACAGGGGCCTAACTATGGCTACACCTTC
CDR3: CASREQGPNYGYTF

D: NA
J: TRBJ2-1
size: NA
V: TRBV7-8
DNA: TGTGCCAGCACTTCCGGGAGAGGGAATGAGCAGTTCTTC
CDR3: CASTSGRGNEQFF

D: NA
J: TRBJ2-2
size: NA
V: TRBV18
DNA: TGTGCCAGCTCCCCCCCCGCCACCGGGGAGCTGTTTTTT
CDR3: CASSPPATGELFF

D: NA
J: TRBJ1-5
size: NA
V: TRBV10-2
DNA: TGCGCCAGCATACACAGAGGGGGGGCGATTCAGCCCCAGCATTTT
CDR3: CASIHRGGAIQPQHF

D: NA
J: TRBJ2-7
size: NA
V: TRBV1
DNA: TGCACCAGCAGCCAAGATAGTCCCCCCTACGAGCAGTACTTC
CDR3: CTSSQDSPPYEQYF

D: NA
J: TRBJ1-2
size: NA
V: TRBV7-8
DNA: TGTGCCAGCAGCTTTGAGCACGGGAACTATGGCTACACCTTC
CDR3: CASSFEHGNYGYTF

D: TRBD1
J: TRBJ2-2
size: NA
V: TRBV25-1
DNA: TGTGCCAGCAGTGACCTTACCGGGACAGGGTACACCGGGGAGCTGTTTTTT
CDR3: CASSDLTGTGYTGELFF

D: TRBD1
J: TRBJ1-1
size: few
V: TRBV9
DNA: TGTGCCAGCAGCCCCCGGGCAGGGGGGAACACTGAAGCTTTCTTT
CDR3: CASSPRAGGNTEAFF

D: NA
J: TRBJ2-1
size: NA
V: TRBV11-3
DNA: TGTGCCAGCAGCTTGGGGAGTAGTCTCTATGAGCAGTTCTTC
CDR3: CASSLGSSLYEQFF

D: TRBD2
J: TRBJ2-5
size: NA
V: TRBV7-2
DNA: TGTGCCAGCAGCTTCCGACTAGCGGGAGACAGGGAGACCCAGTACTTC
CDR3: CASSFRLAGDRETQYF

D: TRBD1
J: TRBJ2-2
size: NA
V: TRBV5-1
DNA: TGCGCCAGCAGCTTGGGTCCAACAGGGGCTGGTTCCACCGGGGAGCTGTTTTTT
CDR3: CASSLGPTGAGSTGELFF

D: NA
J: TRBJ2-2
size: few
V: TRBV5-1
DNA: TGCGCCAGCAGCTTGGAGGGTGGTGGAAACACCGGGGAGCTGTTTTTT
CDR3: CASSLEGGGNTGELFF

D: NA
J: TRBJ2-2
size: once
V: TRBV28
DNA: TGTGCCAGCAGGTCCTCGGGGGTTGTCGGGGAGCTGTTTTTT
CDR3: CASRSSGVVGELFF

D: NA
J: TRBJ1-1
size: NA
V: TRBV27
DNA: TGTGCCAGCAGTTTAGAGAGAGGCACTGAAGCTTTCTTT
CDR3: CASSLERGTEAFF

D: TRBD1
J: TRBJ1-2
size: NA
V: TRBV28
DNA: TGTGCCACAGGGGAAGGGGGCGCCGGGTTTAACTATGGCTACACCTTC
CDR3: CATGEGGAGFNYGYTF

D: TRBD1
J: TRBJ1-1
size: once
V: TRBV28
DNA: TGTGCCAGCAGTTTATCTGGGACAGGGATGGTTGAAGCTTTCTTT
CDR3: CASSLSGTGMVEAFF

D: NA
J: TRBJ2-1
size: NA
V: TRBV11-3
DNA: TGTGCCAGCAGCTTAGGGGGATACAATGAGCAGTTCTTC
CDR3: CASSLGGYNEQFF

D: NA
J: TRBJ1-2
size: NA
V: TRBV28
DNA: TGTGCCAGCAGCCACCCTGCTTCATATGGCTACACCTTC
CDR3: CASSHPASYGYTF

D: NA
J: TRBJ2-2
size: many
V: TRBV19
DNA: TGTGCCAGTAGTTGGAGCGGGAACACCGGGGAGCTGTTTTTT
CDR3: CASSWSGNTGELFF

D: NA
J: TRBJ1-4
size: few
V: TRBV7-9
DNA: TGTGCCAGCAGCTTACTGGCCTCCGTAGGAGAACTGTTTTTT
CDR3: CASSLLASVGELFF

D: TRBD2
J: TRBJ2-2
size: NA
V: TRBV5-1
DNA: TGCGCCAGCAGCTTGGTGGCGGGAGCGCGGACCGGGGAGCTGTTTTTT
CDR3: CASSLVAGARTGELFF

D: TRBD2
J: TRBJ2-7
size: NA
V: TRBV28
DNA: TGTGCCAGCAGACTCGGGGGGTCCTACGAGCAGTACTTC
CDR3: CASRLGGSYEQYF

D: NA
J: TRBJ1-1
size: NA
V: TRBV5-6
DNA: TGTGCCAGCAGCATAGGACCGACAAACACTGAAGCTTTCTTT
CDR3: CASSIGPTNTEAFF

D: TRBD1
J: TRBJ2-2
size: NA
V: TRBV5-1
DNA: TGCGCCAGCAGCGACCCAGGGGGCCCCGGGGAGCTGTTTTTT
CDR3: CASSDPGGPGELFF